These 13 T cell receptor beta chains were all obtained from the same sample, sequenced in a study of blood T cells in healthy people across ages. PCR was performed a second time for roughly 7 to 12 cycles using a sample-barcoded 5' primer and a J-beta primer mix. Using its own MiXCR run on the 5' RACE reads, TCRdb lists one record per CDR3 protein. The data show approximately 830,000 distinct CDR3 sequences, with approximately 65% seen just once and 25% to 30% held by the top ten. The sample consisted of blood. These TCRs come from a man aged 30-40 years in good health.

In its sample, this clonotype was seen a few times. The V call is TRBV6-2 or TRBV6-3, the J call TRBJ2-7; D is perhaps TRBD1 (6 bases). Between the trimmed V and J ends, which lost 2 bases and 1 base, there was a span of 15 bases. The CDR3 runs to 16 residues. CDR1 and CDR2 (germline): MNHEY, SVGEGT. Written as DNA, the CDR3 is TGTGCCAGCAGTTACGGCTCAGGGGTCGGGTCCTACGAGCAGTACTTC. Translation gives CASSYGSGVGSYEQYF.

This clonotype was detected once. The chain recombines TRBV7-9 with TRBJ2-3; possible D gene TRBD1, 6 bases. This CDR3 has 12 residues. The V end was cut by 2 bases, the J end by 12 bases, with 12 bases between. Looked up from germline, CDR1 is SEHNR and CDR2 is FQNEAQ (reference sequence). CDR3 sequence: CASSLQQGAQYF. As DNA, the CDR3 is TGTGCCAGCAGCTTACAACAGGGTGCCCAGTATTTT.

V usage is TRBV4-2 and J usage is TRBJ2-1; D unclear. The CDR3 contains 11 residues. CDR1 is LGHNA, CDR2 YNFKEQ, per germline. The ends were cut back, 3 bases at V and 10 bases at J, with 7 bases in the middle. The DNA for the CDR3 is TGTGCCAGCAGCCACGGTAGAGAGCAGTTCTTC. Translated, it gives CASSHGREQFF.

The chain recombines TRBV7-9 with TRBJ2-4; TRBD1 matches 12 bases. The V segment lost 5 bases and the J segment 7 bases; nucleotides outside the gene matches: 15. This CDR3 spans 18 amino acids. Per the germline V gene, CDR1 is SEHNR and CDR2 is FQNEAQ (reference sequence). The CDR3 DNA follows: TGTGCCAGCAGCCCCGAACGGGACAGGGGGCGAGGTTGGAACATTCAGTACTTC. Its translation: CASSPERDRGRGWNIQYF.

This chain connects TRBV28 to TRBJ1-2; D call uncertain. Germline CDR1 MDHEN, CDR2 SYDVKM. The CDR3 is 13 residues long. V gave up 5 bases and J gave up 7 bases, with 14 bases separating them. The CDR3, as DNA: TGTGCCAGCAGTCCCCGGGAAGAGGGTGGCTACACCTTC. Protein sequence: CASSPREEGGYTF.

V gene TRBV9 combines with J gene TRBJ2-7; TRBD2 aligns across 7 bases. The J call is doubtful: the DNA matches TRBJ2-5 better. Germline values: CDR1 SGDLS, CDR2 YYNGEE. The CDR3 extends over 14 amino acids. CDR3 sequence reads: CASSAGGREETQYF. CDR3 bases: TGTGCCAGCAGCGCGGGCGGGAGAGAAGAGACCCAGTACTTC.

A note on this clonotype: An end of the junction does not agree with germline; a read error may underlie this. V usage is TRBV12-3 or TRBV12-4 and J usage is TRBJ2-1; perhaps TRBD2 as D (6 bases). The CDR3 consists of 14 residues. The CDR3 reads CASTEGLTYNKQFF. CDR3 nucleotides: TGTGCCAGCACCGAGGGACTGACATACAATAAGCAGTTCTTC.

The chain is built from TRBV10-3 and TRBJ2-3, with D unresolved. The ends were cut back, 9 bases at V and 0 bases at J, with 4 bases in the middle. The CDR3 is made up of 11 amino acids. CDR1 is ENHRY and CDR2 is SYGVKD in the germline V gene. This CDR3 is CAITSTDTQYF. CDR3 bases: TGTGCCATTACTAGCACAGATACGCAGTATTTT.

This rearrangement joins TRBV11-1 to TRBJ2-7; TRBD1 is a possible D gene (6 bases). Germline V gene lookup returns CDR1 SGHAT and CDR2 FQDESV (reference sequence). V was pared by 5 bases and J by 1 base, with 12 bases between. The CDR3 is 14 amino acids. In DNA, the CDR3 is TGTGCCAGCAGCCAAACGGACAGATCCTACGAGCAGTACTTC. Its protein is CASSQTDRSYEQYF.

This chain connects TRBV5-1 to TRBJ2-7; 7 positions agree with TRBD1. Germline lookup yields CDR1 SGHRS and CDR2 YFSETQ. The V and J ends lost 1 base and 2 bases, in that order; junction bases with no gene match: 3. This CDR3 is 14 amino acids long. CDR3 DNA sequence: TGCGCCAGCAGCTTGAAGGGGGCGACCTACGAGCAGTACTTC. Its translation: CASSLKGATYEQYF.

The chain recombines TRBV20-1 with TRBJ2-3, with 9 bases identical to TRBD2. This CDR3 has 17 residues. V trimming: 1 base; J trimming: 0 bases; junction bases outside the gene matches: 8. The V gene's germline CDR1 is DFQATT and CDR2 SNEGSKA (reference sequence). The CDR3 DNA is TGCAGTGCTAGAGGTAGCGGGGGAATCTATAGCACAGATACGCAGTATTTT. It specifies CSARGSGGIYSTDTQYF.

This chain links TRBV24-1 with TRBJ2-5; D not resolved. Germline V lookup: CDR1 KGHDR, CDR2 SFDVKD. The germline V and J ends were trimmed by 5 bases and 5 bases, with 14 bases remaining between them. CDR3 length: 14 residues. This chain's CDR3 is CATSGPDVPETQYF. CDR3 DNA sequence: TGTGCCACCAGTGGCCCGGACGTCCCCGAGACCCAGTACTTC.

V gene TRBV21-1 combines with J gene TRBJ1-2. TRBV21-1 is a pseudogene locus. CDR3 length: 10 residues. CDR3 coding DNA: TGTGCCAGCAGCAAAGGCGGCTACACCTTC. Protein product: CASSKGGYTF.